This T cell receptor (beta chain) was captured by sequencing in a study of cytomegalovirus exposure and HLA in healthy donors. Use of 60 Vbeta and 13 Jbeta primers characterized the PCR. TCRdb keeps only in-frame clones here, not all; method: immunoSEQ multiplex PCR. The table shows about 200,000 clones, with more than 60% occurring only once. V lost 5 bases and J lost 8, with 18 bases in between. The CDR3 extends over 14 amino acids. CDR1 is SEHNR, CDR2 FQNEAQ, per germline (reference sequence). This clone has just one count. Material for sequencing was PBMCs. The chain uses TRBV7-9 and TRBJ1-2; D is unresolved. This clonotype was obtained from a man in his fifties in good health and CMV-seronegative. The DNA of the CDR3 is TGTGCCAGCAGCGCCGGAGGGTTCCCGGGAGGCTACACCTTC. Its protein product is CASSAGGFPGGYTF.